This T cell receptor (beta chain) originates from a study of Ad26.COV2.S vaccination and SARS-CoV-2 variants. Treatment denoted: roughly 18 received Ad26.COV2.S at low or high dose, single or two shots; five or six received placebo; per-sample allocation not given. The samples date from day 63 after the first vaccine or placebo injection. Profiled with immunoSEQ multiplex PCR; TCRdb holds only in-frame clones, not every one. There are more than 350,000 clones in the sample; around 90% occur only once, and more than 10% lies in the top ten. Material: peripheral blood, obtained in a trial of Ad26.COV2.S vaccine versus placebo. This clonotype was obtained from a person aged 18-65 years who received the Ad26.COV2.S COVID-19 vaccine or a placebo.

This chain's CDR3 is CASSLVLRGQGAQGNTIYF. CDR3 DNA: TGTGCCAGCAGCTTAGTCCTAAGGGGGCAGGGGGCGCAAGGAAACACCATATATTTT. This chain joins TRBV7-2 and TRBJ1-3; 8 nucleotides align to TRBD1. V shed 1 base and J 4 bases; nucleotides not matched to a gene: 15. CDR1 and CDR2 from the germline V gene are SGHTA and FQGNSA. The CDR3 contains 19 residues.